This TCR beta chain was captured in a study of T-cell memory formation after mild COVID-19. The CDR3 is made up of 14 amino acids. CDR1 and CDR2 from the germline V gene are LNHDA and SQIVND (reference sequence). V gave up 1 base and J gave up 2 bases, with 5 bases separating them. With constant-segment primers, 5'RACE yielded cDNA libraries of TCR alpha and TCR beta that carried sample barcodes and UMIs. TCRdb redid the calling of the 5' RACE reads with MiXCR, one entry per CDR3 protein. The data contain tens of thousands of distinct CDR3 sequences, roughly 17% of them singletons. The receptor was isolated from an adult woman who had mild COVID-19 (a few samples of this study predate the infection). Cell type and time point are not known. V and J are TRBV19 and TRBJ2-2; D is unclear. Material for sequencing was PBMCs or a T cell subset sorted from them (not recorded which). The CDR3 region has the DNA TGTGCCAGTAGTATAGTAGGAAACACCGGGGAGCTGTTTTTT. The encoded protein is CASSIVGNTGELFF.